This is a list of T cell receptor beta chains from one sample in a study of T cells in Graves' hyperthyroidism and ophthalmopathy. TCRdb reprocessed the multiplex PCR reads via MiXCR and lists one record per CDR3 protein. The sample contains roughly 700,000 distinct CDR3 sequences, 15% to 20% of which appear only once. The sample consisted of blood. The receptors were gathered from a man in his fifties or sixties with Graves' hyperthyroidism. The CDR3 runs from the conserved cysteine through the conserved F or W.

>TRBJ1-1|TRBV20-1
CSARDARTNTEAFF
>TRBJ1-2|TRBV12-3/TRBV12-4
CASRPGSEGYTF
>TRBJ2-1|TRBV28
CASSGAAGAFHNEQFF
>TRBJ1-1|TRBV28
CASSLFGVNTEAFF
>TRBJ1-1|TRBV14
CASSEAYRASTEAFF
>TRBJ1-4|TRBV28
CASSRAGARQKLFF
>TRBJ2-5|TRBV27
CASGQGIEETQYF
>TRBJ2-6|TRBV2
CASSEGEVAGPSGANVLTF
>TRBJ1-3|TRBV5-4
CASSVDGNSGNTIYF
>TRBJ1-1|TRBV7-9
CASSPHQTGDKGTEAFF
>TRBJ2-7|TRBV24-1
CATSETGAPEQYF
>TRBJ2-2|TRBV11-2
CASRSGLNAGELFF
>TRBJ1-1|TRBV9
CASSAGRVGSTEAFF
>TRBJ1-2|TRBV6-1
CASTLAGVHGYTF
>TRBJ1-5|TRBV6-1
CASKSTVNSNQPQHF
>TRBJ1-1|TRBV6-1
CASGTQGTTEAFF
>TRBJ1-2|TRBV6-5
CASSYSQGLDYGYTF
>TRBJ2-3|TRBV6-1
CASSGQGTSSTDTQYF
>TRBJ1-2|TRBV6-1
CASSPGQGALAYGYTF
>TRBJ2-3|TRBV27
CASSPLAGRGQGTQYF
>TRBJ2-2|TRBV2
CASSWDIELTGELFF
>TRBJ1-2|TRBV20-1
CSASLGTETNYGYTF
>TRBJ2-1|TRBV20-1
CSARSAGVTQNGQFF
>TRBJ2-5|TRBV5-1
CASSNEETQYF
>TRBJ1-2|TRBV2
CASSDDTNYGYTF
>TRBJ2-7|TRBV7-2
CASSFRQGVYEQYF
>TRBJ1-4|TRBV19
CASSTIVARRGEKLFF
>TRBJ2-2|TRBV19
CASSPVGVNTGELFF
>TRBJ1-4|TRBV28
CASSLRSRKKLFF
>TRBJ2-5|TRBV19
CASSPESWRGETQYF
>TRBJ2-3|TRBV20-1
CSATGTSRPGSTDTQYF
>TRBJ2-1|TRBV5-5
CASSGNSRYYNEQFF
>TRBJ2-3|TRBV27
CASSLSASGRPADTQYF
>TRBJ1-4|TRBV12-3/TRBV12-4
CASSLRGGSYEKLFF
>TRBJ1-1|TRBV19
CASSHDPPTEAFF
>TRBJ2-1|TRBV28
CASSLATIRAEQFF
>TRBJ2-1|TRBV20-1
CSAADRGSYNEQFF
>TRBJ2-5|TRBV19
CASSAEETQYF
>TRBJ2-4|TRBV2
CASSELAAKNIQYF
>TRBJ1-1|TRBV27
CASRTGTGVITEAFF
>TRBJ2-5|TRBV18
CASSRGAGGGETRYF
>TRBJ2-2|TRBV24-1
CATSPRASSRELFF